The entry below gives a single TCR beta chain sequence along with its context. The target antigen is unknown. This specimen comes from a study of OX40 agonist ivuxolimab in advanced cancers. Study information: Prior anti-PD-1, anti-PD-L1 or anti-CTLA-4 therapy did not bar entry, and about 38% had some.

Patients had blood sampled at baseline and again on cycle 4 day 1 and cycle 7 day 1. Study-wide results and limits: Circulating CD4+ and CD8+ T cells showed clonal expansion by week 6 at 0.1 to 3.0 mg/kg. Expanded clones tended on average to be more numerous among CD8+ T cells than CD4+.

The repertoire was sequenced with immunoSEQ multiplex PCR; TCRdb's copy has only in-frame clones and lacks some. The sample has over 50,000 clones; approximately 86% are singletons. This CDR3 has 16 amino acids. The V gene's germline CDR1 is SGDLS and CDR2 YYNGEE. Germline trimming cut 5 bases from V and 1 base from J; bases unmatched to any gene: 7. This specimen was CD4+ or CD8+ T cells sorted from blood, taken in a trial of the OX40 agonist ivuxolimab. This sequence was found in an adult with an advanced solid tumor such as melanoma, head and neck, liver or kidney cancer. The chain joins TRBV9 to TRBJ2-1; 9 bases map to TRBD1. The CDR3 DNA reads TGTGCCAGCAGTGGACCGGGACAGGGTTCCTACAATGAGCAGTTCTTC. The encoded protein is CASSGPGQGSYNEQFF.